The present T cell receptor (beta chain) was sequenced within a study of T cell responses to AZD1222 COVID-19 vaccine. This CDR3 is built from 14 residues. Per the germline V gene, CDR1 is SGHVS and CDR2 is FQNEAQ. The V end was cut by 5 bases, the J end by 4 bases, with 14 bases between. Method: immunoSEQ multiplex PCR; TCRdb's copy keeps in-frame clones and lacks some. The sample contains 100,000 to 120,000 clones, around 93% of which appear only once. General observations from the study: Close to half of spike-specific TCRs reportedly recognize unmutated variant regions.

About this clone itself: Antigen: not known.

This TCR was sampled from an adult in good health. The chain combines TRBV7-8 with TRBJ1-2, with D uncertain. The specimen was peripheral blood, collected on day 0 of AZD1222 vaccination. CDR3 sequence reads: CASSRGLLGYGYTF. Written as DNA, the CDR3 is TGTGCCAGCAGCCGAGGCCTCTTAGGCTATGGCTACACCTTC.